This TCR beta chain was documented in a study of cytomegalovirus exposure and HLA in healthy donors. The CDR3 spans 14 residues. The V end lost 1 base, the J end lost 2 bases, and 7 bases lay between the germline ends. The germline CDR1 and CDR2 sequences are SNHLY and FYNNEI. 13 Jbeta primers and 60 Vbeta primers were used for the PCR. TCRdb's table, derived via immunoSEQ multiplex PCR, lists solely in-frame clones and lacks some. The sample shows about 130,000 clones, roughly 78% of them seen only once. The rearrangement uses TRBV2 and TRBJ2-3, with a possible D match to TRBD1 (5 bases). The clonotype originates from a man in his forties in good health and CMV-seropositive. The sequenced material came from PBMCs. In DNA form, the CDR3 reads TGTGCCAGCAGTGAAGACAGGAACACAGATACGCAGTATTTT. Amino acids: CASSEDRNTDTQYF.